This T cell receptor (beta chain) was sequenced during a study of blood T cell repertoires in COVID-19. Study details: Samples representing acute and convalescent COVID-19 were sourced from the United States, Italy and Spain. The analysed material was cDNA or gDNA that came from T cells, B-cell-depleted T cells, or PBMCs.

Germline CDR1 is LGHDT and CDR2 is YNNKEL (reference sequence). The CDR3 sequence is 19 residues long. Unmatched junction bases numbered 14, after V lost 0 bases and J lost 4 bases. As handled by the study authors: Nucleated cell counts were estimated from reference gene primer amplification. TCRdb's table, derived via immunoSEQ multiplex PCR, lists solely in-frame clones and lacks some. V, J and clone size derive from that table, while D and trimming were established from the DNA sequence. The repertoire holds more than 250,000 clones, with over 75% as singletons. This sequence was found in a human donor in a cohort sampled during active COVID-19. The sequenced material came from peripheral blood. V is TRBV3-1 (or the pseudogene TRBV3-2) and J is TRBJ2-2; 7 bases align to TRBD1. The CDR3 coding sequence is TGTGCCAGCAGCCAAGATTTTCGGACAGGCCGTCGGGGCACCGGGGAGCTGTTTTTT. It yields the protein CASSQDFRTGRRGTGELFF.